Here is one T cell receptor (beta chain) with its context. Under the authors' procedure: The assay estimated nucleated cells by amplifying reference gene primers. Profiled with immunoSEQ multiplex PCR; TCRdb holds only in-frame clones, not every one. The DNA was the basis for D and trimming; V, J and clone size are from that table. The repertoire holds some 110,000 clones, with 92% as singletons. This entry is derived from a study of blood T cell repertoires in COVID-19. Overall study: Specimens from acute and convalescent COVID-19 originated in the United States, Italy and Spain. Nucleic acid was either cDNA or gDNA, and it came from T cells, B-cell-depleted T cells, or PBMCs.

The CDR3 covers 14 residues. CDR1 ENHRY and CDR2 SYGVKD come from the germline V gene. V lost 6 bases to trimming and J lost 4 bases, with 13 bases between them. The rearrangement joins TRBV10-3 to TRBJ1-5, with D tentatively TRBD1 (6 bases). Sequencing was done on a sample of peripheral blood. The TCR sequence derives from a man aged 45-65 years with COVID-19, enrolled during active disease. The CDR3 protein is CAISRGGENQPQHF. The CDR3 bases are TGTGCCATCAGCAGGGGTGGGGAAAATCAGCCCCAGCATTTT.